This T cell receptor beta chain derives from a study of shared clonotypes between healthy human individuals. Germline CDR1 and CDR2: LGHNT and FRNRAP. The germline V and J ends were trimmed by 6 bases and 2 bases, with 14 bases remaining between them. This CDR3 region has 15 residues. TCRdb's copy holds only in-frame clones and misses some; the assay was immunoSEQ multiplex PCR. Here the sample spans 700,000 to 950,000 clones, about 96% being singletons. General study points: Only blood was sampled; tissue repertoires likely differ.

CD45RO-negative cells were positively selected for CCR7, leaving out terminally differentiated effector memory CD45RA+ cells. Worth noting for this clone: The antigen is undetermined.

The clonotype was recovered from a young man in good health. The gene calls are TRBV12-5 and TRBJ2-1; D not certain. Sequences were obtained from naive CD8+ T cells sorted from blood. The CDR3 DNA is TGTGCTAGTGGCAACGGACCACGAGCCTACAATGAGCAGTTCTTC. Amino acids: CASGNGPRAYNEQFF. Full variable domain (outside the CDR3, taken from reference TRBV12-5 and TRBJ2-1): DARVTQTPRHKVTEMGQEVTMRCQPILGHNTVFWYRQTMMQGLELLAYFRNRAPLDDSGMPKDRFSAEMPDATLATLKIQPSEPRDSAVYFCASGNGPRAYNEQFFGPGTRLTVL.